These T cell receptor beta chains were read from a single sample in a study of T cells after somatic rescue of genetic block. Measured with immunoSEQ multiplex PCR; TCRdb has only the in-frame clones, and not every one. This sample has about 72,000 clones; roughly 90% occur once, and the top ten carry roughly 2.8%. Sequencing was carried out using peripheral blood mononuclear cells (PBMCs). All receptors derive from a man between 25 and 39 years old. The CDR3 runs from the conserved cysteine through the conserved F or W. A D gene is named only where the DNA matches it firmly. Clone size is not always given. Where it is, it says once, few, many or a class for expanded clones.

d_gene	v_gene	j_gene	abundance	CDR3aa	CDR3nt
.	TRBV29-1	TRBJ1-2	once	CSARGPTNYGYTF	TGCAGCGCTCGGGGCCCGACCAACTATGGCTACACCTTC
.	TRBV30	TRBJ1-4	.	CAWSRFRGSTTNEKLFF	TGTGCCTGGAGTAGGTTCCGGGGATCCACAACTAATGAAAAACTGTTTTTT
.	TRBV4-1	TRBJ1-4	.	CASSQEPPGDEKLFF	TGCGCCAGCAGCCAAGAACCCCCGGGTGATGAAAAACTGTTTTTT
TRBD1	TRBV5-6	TRBJ1-5	.	CASSMTGGYSNQPQHF	TGTGCCAGCAGCATGACAGGGGGTTATAGCAATCAGCCCCAGCATTTT
TRBD2	TRBV6-1	TRBJ2-5	.	CASSELAGAETQYF	TGTGCCAGCAGTGAATTAGCGGGAGCGGAGACCCAGTACTTC
TRBD2	TRBV2	TRBJ2-3	few	CASSEELAGITDTQYF	TGTGCCAGCAGTGAAGAGCTAGCGGGGATCACAGATACGCAGTATTTT
.	TRBV30	TRBJ2-3	.	CAWSVGDTQYF	TGTGCCTGGAGTGTCGGGGATACGCAGTATTTT
TRBD2	TRBV5-5	TRBJ2-1	.	CASSLLVAGEVEQFF	TGTGCCAGCAGCTTGTTGGTAGCGGGAGAGGTTGAGCAGTTCTTC
TRBD2	TRBV11-2	TRBJ2-3	.	CASSLTGSGGTDTQYF	TGTGCCAGCAGCTTAACAGGTAGCGGGGGTACAGATACGCAGTATTTT
TRBD2	TRBV27	TRBJ2-1	.	CASSGLAEYNEQFF	TGTGCCAGTTCCGGACTAGCGGAATACAATGAGCAGTTCTTC
.	TRBV25-1	TRBJ2-1	.	CASSVGDYNEQFF	TGTGCCAGCAGTGTGGGGGACTACAATGAGCAGTTCTTC